This T cell receptor (beta chain) was captured in a study of T-cell reconstitution after alpha-beta-depleted transplantation in children (dated by TCRdb to 2016 to 2017). For the wider study: The study quantitatively tracked T-cell immune reconstitution after TCRalphabeta/CD19-depleted allogeneic hematopoietic cell transplantation in children using TCR repertoire profiling.

The study at large found these results: In some patients, high TCRbeta diversity at day 60 was attributed to recipient T cells and intrathymic progenitors that had survived conditioning. Apparently early alphabetaT-cell count recovery about two months after transplant reportedly relied on only several hundred rapidly expanded clones derived from non-depleted graft cells. Over subsequent months, a decline in hyperexpanded clone frequencies was noted, and after one year, T-cell counts and TCRbeta diversity were mostly ascribed to newly produced T cells.

The CDR3, from cysteine to phenylalanine, totals 14 residues. Solely the CDR3 DNA is kept, with 42 bases framed from the first base. V is cut back by 6 bases and J by 1 base, with 5 bases in the junction unmatched. The treatment or condition label, as the study defines it: allogeneic hematopoietic cell transplantation with graft depleted of TCRalphabeta T cells and CD19 B cells. The transplant recipients were children given TCRalphabeta/CD19-depleted allogeneic hematopoietic cell grafts. Library creation used PCR. The sequencer listed for this sample is Illumina HiSeq 2500. TCR libraries were prepared with molecular barcoding, using unique molecular identifiers to normalize TCRbeta repertoire quantification. The public sequencing data were trimmed at Q25 with fastp and processed into clonotypes with MiXCR by TCRdb, which kept only in-frame beta chains. Rows matching on CDR3 protein sequence are summarized as one entry with the most common DNA and genes. Counted in this sample were a few hundred thousand distinct CDR3 sequences; 10% of them appeared once. 7.5% of the sample is held by the ten biggest clonotypes.

This clonotype was found many times. The target of this receptor is not known. Base qualities are missing; no much larger clone stands one base away. This chain is built from TRBV12-3 or TRBV12-4 and TRBJ1-1, and 7 junctional nucleotides match TRBD1. This sample comprised PBMCs, obtained before TCRalphabeta/CD19-depleted stem cell transplant. This clonotype was sampled from a boy under three years old with acute myeloid leukemia, due to receive a stem cell transplant. The CDR3 amino acid sequence is: CASRQGQWNTEAFF. The sequenced DNA is TGTGCCAGCAGGCAGGGACAGTGGAACACTGAAGCTTTCTTT.